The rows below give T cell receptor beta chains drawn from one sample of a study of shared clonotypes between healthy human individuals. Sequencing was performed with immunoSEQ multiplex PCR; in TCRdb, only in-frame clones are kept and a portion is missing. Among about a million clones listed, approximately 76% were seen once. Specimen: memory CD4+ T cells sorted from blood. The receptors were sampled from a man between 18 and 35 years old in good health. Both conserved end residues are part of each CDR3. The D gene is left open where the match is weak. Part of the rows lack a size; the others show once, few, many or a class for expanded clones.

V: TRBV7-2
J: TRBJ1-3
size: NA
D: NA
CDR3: CASSLDISGNTIYF
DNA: TGTGCCAGCAGCCTAGACATCTCTGGAAACACCATATATTTT

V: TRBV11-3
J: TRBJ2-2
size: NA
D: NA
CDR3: CASSPRETGELFF
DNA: TGTGCCAGCAGCCCCCGAGAGACCGGGGAGCTGTTTTTT

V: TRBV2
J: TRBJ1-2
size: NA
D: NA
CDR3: CASSSGGPRYGYTF
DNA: TGTGCCAGCAGCTCCGGGGGACCTCGCTATGGCTACACCTTC

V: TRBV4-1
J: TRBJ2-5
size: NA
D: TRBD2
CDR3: CASSLWTSGETQYF
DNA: TGCGCCAGCAGCCTTTGGACTAGCGGGGAGACCCAGTACTTC

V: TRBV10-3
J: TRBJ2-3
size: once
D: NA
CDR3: CAISESILMGGTQYF
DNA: TGTGCCATCAGTGAGTCTATTCTAATGGGCGGTACGCAGTATTTT

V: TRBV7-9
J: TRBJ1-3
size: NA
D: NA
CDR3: CASSHGDTIYF
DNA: TGTGCCAGCAGCCATGGGGACACCATATATTTT

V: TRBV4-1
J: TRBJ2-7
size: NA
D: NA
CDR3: CASSQDQRGGDEQYF
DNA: TGCGCCAGCAGCCAAGATCAGCGCGGGGGCGACGAGCAGTACTTC

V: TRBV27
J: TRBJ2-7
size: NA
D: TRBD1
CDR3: CASSLTGTGYPHEQYF
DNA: TGTGCCAGCAGTTTAACCGGGACAGGGTATCCCCACGAGCAGTACTTC

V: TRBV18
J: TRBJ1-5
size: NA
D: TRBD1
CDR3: CASSPTQGWQPQHF
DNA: TGTGCCAGCTCACCTACACAGGGGTGGCAGCCCCAGCATTTT

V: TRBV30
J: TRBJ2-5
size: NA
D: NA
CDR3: CAWSVEYQETQYF
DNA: TGTGCCTGGAGTGTAGAGTACCAAGAGACCCAGTACTTC

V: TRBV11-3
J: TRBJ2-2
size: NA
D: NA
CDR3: CASSLGQSNTGELFF
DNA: TGTGCCAGCAGCTTAGGGCAGTCGAACACCGGGGAGCTGTTTTTT

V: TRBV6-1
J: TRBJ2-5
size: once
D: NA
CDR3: CASSEALLRLEYF
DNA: TGTGCCAGCAGTGAAGCGCTTCTCAGGCTTGAGTACTTC

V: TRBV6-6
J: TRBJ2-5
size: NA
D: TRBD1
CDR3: CASRTGQSFLETQYF
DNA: TGTGCCAGCAGAACGGGACAGTCCTTTCTTGAGACCCAGTACTTC

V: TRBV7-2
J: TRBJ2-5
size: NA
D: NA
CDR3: CASSQNTETQYF
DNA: TGTGCCAGCAGTCAAAACACAGAGACCCAGTACTTC

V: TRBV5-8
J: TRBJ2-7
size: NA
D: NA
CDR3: CASLAYEQYF
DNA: TGTGCCAGCCTGGCCTACGAGCAGTACTTC

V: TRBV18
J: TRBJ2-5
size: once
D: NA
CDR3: CASSTPWQQETQYF
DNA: TGTGCCAGCTCCACCCCGTGGCAGCAAGAGACCCAGTACTTC

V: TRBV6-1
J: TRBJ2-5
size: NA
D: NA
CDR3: CASRSLVQETQYF
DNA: TGTGCCAGCAGGAGCCTAGTTCAAGAGACCCAGTACTTC

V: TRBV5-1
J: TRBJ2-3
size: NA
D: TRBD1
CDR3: CASLDRGQGDTQYF
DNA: TGCGCCAGCCTAGACAGGGGACAAGGAGATACGCAGTATTTT

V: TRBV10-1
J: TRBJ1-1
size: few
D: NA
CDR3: CASSNMNTEAFF
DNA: TGCGCCAGCAGCAACATGAACACTGAAGCTTTCTTT

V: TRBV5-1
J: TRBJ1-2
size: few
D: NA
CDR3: CASSLAGDYGYTF
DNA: TGCGCCAGCAGCTTGGCTGGGGACTATGGCTACACCTTC

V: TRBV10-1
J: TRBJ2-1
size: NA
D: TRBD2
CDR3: CASSELAGNEQFF
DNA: TGCGCCAGCAGTGAGCTAGCGGGCAATGAGCAGTTCTTC

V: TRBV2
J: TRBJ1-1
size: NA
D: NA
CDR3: CASSEARGTEAFF
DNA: TGTGCCAGCAGTGAAGCGCGGGGCACTGAAGCTTTCTTT

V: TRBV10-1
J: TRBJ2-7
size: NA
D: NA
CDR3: CASSESRGYSYEQYF
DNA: TGCGCCAGCAGTGAGTCGAGGGGCTACTCCTACGAGCAGTACTTC

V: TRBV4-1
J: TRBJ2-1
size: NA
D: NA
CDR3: CASSQDRVPNEQFF
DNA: TGCGCCAGCAGCCAAGACAGGGTCCCCAATGAGCAGTTCTTC

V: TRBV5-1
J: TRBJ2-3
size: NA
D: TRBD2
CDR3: CASSLGLAGETDTQYF
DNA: TGCGCCAGCAGCTTGGGACTAGCGGGAGAAACAGATACGCAGTATTTT

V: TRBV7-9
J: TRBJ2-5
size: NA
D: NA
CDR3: CASSLGLGETQYF
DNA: TGTGCCAGCAGCCTCGGCCTGGGAGAGACCCAGTACTTC

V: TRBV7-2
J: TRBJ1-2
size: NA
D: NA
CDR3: CASSLGTGNYGYTF
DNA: TGTGCCAGCAGCTTAGGGACGGGAAACTATGGCTACACCTTC

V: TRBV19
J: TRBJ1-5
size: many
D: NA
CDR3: CASSIGGLGSQPQHF
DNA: TGTGCCAGTAGTATAGGGGGACTCGGGAGCCAGCCCCAGCATTTT

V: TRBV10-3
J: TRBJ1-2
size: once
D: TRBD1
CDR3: CASQKAQGADGYTF
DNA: TGTGCCAGCCAAAAAGCTCAGGGGGCTGATGGCTACACCTTC

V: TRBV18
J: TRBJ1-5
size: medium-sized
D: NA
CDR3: CASTGQQDQPQHF
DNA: TGTGCCAGCACTGGACAGCAGGATCAGCCCCAGCATTTT

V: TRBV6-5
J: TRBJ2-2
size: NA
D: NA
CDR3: CASSYAGTNTGELFF
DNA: TGTGCCAGCAGTTACGCGGGAACGAACACCGGGGAGCTGTTTTTT

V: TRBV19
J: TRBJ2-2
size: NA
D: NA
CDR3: CASNPPLKSGELFF
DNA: TGTGCCAGTAATCCACCCTTAAAATCCGGGGAGCTGTTTTTT

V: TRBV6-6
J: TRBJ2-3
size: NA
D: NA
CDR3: CASSGRGDTQYF
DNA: TGTGCCAGCAGCGGACGAGGGGATACGCAGTATTTT

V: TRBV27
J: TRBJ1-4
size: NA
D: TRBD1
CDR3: CASRRTGAGEKLFF
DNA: TGTGCCAGCAGGCGGACAGGGGCAGGGGAAAAACTGTTTTTT

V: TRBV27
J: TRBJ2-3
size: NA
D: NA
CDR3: CASRLSRGTDTQYF
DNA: TGTGCCAGCAGGCTGTCTCGCGGCACAGATACGCAGTATTTT

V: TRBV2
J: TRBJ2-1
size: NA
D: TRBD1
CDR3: CASSLRGHIGTGVYNEQFF
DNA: TGTGCCAGCAGCCTAAGGGGACATATCGGGACAGGGGTCTACAATGAGCAGTTCTTC

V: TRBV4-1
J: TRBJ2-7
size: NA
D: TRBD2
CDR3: CASSQDREGYREQYF
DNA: TGCGCCAGCAGCCAAGATAGGGAGGGGTATCGTGAGCAGTACTTC

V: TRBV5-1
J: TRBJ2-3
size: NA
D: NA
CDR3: CASSLMRSTDTQYF
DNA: TGCGCCAGCAGCTTGATGCGGAGCACAGATACGCAGTATTTT

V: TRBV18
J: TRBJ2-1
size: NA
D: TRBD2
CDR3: CASSPSSGGAFNEQFF
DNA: TGTGCCAGCTCACCTTCTAGCGGGGGGGCTTTCAATGAGCAGTTCTTC

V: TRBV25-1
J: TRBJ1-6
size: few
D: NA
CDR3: CASSESGHARSPLHF
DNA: TGTGCCAGCAGTGAATCAGGCCATGCCCGTAGTCCCCTCCACTTT

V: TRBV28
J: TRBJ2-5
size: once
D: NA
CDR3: CASSTGGLETQYF
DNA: TGTGCCAGCAGTACTGGCGGTCTGGAGACCCAGTACTTC

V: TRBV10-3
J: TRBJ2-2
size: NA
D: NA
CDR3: CAIKQETNTGELFF
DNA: TGTGCCATCAAGCAGGAAACCAACACCGGGGAGCTGTTTTTT

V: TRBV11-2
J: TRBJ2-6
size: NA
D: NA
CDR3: CASSLVGGTFSGANVLTF
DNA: TGTGCCAGCAGCTTAGTTGGAGGGACCTTCTCTGGGGCCAACGTCCTGACTTTC

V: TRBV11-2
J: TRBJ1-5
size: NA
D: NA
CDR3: CASSLGWTQPQHF
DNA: TGTGCCAGCAGCTTAGGGTGGACCCAGCCCCAGCATTTT

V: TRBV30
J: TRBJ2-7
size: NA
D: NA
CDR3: CAWSVSSYEQYF
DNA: TGTGCCTGGAGTGTTAGCTCCTACGAGCAGTACTTC

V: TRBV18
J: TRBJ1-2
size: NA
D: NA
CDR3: CASSYRAENYGYTF
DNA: TGTGCCAGCTCTTACCGGGCCGAGAACTATGGCTACACCTTC

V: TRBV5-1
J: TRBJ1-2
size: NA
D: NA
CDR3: CASSEDGLYGYTF
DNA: TGCGCCAGCAGCGAGGACGGACTCTATGGCTACACCTTC

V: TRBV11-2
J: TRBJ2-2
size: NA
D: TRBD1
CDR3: CASSLIYVTGGTGELFF
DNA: TGTGCCAGCAGCTTAATCTATGTGACAGGGGGCACCGGGGAGCTGTTTTTT

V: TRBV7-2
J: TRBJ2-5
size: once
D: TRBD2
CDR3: CASAAGGRETQYF
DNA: TGTGCCAGCGCCGCGGGGGGCCGGGAGACCCAGTACTTC

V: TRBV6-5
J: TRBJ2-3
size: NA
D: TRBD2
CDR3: CASSRLGGTQYF
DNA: TGTGCCAGCAGCCGCCTGGGGGGGACGCAGTATTTT

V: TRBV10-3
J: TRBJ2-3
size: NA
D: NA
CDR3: CAISESVQRETQYF
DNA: TGTGCCATCAGTGAGTCGGTCCAACGGGAAACGCAGTATTTT

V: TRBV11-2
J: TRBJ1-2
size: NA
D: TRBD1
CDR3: CASSLTGDYGYTF
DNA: TGTGCCAGCAGCTTGACAGGGGACTATGGCTACACCTTC

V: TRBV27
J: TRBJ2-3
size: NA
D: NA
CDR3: CASAPTGRSTDTQYF
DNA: TGTGCCAGCGCACCCACTGGGAGGAGCACAGATACGCAGTATTTT

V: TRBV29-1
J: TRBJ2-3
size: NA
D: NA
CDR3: CSAEAGPDTQYF
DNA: TGCAGCGCCGAAGCAGGGCCAGATACGCAGTATTTT

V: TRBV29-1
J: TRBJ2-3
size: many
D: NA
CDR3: CSVDLANTDTQYF
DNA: TGCAGCGTTGATCTAGCAAACACAGATACGCAGTATTTT

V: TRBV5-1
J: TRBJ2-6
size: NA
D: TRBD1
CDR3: CASSLVRTGGQVHSGANVLTF
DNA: TGCGCCAGCAGCTTGGTTAGGACAGGGGGCCAGGTTCACTCTGGGGCCAACGTCCTGACTTTC

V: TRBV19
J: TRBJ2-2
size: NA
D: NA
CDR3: CASSIVRGSAGELFF
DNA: TGTGCCAGTAGTATAGTTCGGGGGAGTGCCGGGGAGCTGTTTTTT

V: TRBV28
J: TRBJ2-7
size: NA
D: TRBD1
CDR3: CASSPGQGVRRQYF
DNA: TGTGCCAGCAGTCCGGGACAGGGGGTAAGGCGGCAGTACTTC

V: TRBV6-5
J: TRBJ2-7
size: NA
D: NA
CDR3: CASARDYSSYEQYF
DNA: TGTGCCAGCGCGCGGGATTATAGCTCCTACGAGCAGTACTTC